The clone carrying this T cell receptor beta chain has only a few counts. Its specificity is not known. PCR employed 60 Vbeta and 13 Jbeta primers. Profiling relied on immunoSEQ multiplex PCR, and the TCRdb table lists in-frame clones only, not all of them. The table includes 150,000 to 200,000 clones, 77% detected once. The V end was cut by 10 bases, the J end by 3 bases, with 16 bases between. The CDR3 extends over 13 amino acids. Germline V gene lookup returns CDR1 ENHRY and CDR2 SYGVKD. These data originate in a study of cytomegalovirus exposure and HLA in healthy donors. Study-level points and caveats: The study dropped some indistinguishable V segments, TRBV6-2 and TRBV6-3 among them.

The chain joins TRBV10-3 to TRBJ2-7; perhaps TRBD1 as D (5 bases). The receptor comes from a young woman in good health and CMV-seronegative. Material: PBMCs. CDR3 sequence (DNA): TGTGCCACCTGGGGCTTCGATAACTACGAGCAGTACTTC. Translated: CATWGFDNYEQYF.